This T cell receptor beta chain was sequenced in a study of blood T cell repertoires in COVID-19. The table came from immunoSEQ multiplex PCR; TCRdb's copy has only in-frame clones and leaves some out. The sample has 15,000 to 20,000 clones, 81% seen once. In germline, CDR1 is WNHNN, CDR2 SYGVQD (reference sequence). V lost 2 bases, J lost 3 bases, and 6 bases stayed unmatched. This CDR3 comprises 16 residues. This TCR came from a man aged 40-55 years with active or convalescent COVID-19. Sequencing was done on a sample of peripheral blood. J is TRBJ2-7 and V is TRBV10-1; 11 nucleotides line up with TRBD2. CDR3 nucleotide sequence: TGCGCCAGCAGTGAGACCACTAGCGGGGGCCGCTACGAGCAGTACTTC. Encoded protein: CASSETTSGGRYEQYF.